The sequence of this TCR beta chain was determined in a study of memory CD8 T cells in hepatitis C reinfection. For the study at large: Peak reinfection sampling occurred 3 to 8 weeks after detected reinfection.

This CDR3 region has 15 residues. CDR1 LGHNA and CDR2 YSLEER come from the germline V gene. J was trimmed by 5 bases and V by 3 bases; bases with no gene match: 4. The table came from immunoSEQ multiplex PCR; TCRdb's copy has only in-frame clones and leaves some out. This table has tens of thousands of clones, roughly 90% appearing once. Time point denoted: peak reinfection, 3 to 8 weeks after reinfection detection. The sorted cells went straight to TCR sequencing with no prior in vitro expansion. The sample comprised naive CD8+ T cells sorted from blood. This chain joins TRBV4-3 and TRBJ2-1; 10 bases fit TRBD1. The clonotype comes from a man between 18 and 35 years old with hepatitis C virus infection. The CDR3: CASSQGTGVNNEQFF. In DNA form, the CDR3 reads TGCGCCAGCAGCCAGGGGACAGGGGTCAACAATGAGCAGTTCTTC.